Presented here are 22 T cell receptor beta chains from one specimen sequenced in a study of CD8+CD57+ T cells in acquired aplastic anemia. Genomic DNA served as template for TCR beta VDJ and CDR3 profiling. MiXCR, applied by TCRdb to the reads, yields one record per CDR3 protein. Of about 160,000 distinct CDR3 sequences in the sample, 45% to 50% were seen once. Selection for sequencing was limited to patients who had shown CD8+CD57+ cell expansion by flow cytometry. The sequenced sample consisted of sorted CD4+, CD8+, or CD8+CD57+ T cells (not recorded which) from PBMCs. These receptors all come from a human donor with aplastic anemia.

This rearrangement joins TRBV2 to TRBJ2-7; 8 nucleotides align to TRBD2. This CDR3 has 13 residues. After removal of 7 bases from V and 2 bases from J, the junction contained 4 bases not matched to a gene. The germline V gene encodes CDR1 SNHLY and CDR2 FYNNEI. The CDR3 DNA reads TGTGCCAGCAAGCGGGAGATCCCCTACGAGCAGTACTTC. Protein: CASKREIPYEQYF.

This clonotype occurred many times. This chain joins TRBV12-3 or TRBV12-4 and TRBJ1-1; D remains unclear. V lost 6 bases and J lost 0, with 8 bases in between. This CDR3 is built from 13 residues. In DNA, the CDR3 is TGTGCCAGCAGCCCCCGGGTGAACACTGAAGCTTTCTTT. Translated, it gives CASSPRVNTEAFF.

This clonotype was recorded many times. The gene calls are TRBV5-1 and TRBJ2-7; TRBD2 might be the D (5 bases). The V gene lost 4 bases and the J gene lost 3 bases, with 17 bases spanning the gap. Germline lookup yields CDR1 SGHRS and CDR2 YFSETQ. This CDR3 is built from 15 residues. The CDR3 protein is CASSPTGVSSYEQYF. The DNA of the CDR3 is TGCGCCAGCAGCCCGACCGGGGTCAGCAGCTACGAGCAGTACTTC.

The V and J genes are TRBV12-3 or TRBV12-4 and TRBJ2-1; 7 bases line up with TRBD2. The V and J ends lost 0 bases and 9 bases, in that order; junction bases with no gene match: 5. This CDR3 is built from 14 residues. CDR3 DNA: TGTGCCAGCAGTTTAGCGCAGACTAGCAGTGAGCAGTTCTTC. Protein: CASSLAQTSSEQFF.

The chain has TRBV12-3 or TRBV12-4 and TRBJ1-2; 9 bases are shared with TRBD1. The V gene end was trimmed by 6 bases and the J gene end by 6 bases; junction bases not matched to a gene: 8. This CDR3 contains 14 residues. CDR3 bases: TGTGCCAGCAGCCCTAAGGGACAGGGAAATGGCTACACCTTC. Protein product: CASSPKGQGNGYTF.

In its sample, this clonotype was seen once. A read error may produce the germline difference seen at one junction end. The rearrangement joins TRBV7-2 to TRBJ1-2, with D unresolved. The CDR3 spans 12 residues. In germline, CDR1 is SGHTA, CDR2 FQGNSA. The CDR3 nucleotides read TGTGCCTGCAGCCTTCAGGAGGGTGGCTACACCTTC. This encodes CACSLQEGGYTF. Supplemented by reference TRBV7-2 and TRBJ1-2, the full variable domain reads GAGVSQSPSNKVTEKGKDVELRCDPISGHTALYWYRQSLGQGLEFLIYFQGNSAPDKSGLPSDRFSAERTGGSVSTLTIQRTQQEDSAVYLCACSLQEGGYTFGSGTRLTVV.

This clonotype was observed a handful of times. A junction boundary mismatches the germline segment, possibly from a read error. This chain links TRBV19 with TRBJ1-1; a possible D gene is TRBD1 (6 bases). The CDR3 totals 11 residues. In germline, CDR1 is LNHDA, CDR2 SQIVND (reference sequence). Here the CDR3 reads CASRGDKLVDF. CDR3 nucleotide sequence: TGTGCCAGTAGAGGGGACAAACTCGTCGACTTT.

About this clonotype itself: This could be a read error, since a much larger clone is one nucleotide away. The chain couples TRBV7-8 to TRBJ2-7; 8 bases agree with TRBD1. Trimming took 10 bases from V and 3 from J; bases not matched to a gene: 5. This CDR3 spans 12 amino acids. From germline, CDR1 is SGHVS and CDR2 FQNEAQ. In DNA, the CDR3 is TGTGCCAACAGGGGGATCAACTACGAGCAGTACTTC. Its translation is CANRGINYEQYF. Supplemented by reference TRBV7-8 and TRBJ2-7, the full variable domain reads GAGVSQSPRYKVAKRGQDVALRCDPISGHVSLFWYQQALGQGPEFLTYFQNEAQLDKSGLPSDRFFAERPEGSVSTLKIQRTQQEDSAVYLCANRGINYEQYFGPGTRLTVT.

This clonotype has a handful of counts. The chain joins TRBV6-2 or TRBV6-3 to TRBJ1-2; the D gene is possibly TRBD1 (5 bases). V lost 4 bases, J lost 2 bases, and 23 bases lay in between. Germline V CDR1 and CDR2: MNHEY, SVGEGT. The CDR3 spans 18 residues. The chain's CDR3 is CASSCPPLTGQCNYGYTF. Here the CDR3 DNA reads TGTGCCAGCAGTTGCCCCCCCCTTACAGGTCAATGCAACTATGGCTACACCTTC.

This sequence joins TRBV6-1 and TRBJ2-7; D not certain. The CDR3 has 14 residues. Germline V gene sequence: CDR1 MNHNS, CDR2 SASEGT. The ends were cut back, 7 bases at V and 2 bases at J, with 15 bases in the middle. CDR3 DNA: TGTGCCAGCAACAGTCCGGGCCTCACCTACGAGCAGTACTTC. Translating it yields CASNSPGLTYEQYF.

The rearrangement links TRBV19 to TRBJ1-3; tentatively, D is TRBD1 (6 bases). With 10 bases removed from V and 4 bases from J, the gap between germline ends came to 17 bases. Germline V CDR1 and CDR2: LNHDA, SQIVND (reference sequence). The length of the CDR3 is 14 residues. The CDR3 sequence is CATGRGGAGNTIYF. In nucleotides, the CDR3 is TGTGCCACTGGACGGGGGGGCGCGGGAAACACCATATATTTT.

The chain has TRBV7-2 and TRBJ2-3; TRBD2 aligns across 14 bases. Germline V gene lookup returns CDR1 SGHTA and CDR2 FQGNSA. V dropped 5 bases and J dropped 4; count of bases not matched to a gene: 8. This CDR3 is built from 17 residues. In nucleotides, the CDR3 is TGTGCCAGCAGCCCTGGGACTAGCGGGAGATTAGCAGATACGCAGTATTTT. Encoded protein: CASSPGTSGRLADTQYF.

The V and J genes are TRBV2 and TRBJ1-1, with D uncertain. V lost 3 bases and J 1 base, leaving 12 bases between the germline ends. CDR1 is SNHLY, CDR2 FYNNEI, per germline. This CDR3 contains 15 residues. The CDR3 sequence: CASSDLLRSNTEAFF. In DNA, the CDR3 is TGTGCCAGCAGTGACCTCCTTCGGTCGAACACTGAAGCTTTCTTT.

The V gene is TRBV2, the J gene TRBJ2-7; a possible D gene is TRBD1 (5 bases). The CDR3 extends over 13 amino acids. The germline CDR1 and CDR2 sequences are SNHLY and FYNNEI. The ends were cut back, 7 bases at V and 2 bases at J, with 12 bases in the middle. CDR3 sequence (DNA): TGTGCCAGCACCCCCAGGGTAGCCTACGAGCAGTACTTC. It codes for CASTPRVAYEQYF.

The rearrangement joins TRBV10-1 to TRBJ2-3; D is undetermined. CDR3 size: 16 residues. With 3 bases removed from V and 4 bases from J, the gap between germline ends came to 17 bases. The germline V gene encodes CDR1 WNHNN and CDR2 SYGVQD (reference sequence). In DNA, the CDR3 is TGCGCCAGCAGTGATACGACTCCCCTGCCGGCAGATACGCAGTATTTT. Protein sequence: CASSDTTPLPADTQYF.

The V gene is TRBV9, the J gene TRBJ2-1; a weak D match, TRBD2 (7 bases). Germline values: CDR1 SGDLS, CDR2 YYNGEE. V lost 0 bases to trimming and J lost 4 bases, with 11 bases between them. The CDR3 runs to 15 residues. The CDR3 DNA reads TGTGCCAGCAGCGTAGAGGGGGGGCTGTACAATGAGCAGTTCTTC. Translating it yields CASSVEGGLYNEQFF. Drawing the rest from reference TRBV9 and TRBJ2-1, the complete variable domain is DSGVTQTPKHLITATGQRVTLRCSPRSGDLSVYWYQQSLDQGLQFLIQYYNGEERAKGNILERFSAQQFPDLHSELNLSSLELGDSALYFCASSVEGGLYNEQFFGPGTRLTVL.

Here the CDR3 DNA reads TGTGCCAGTTCAGCAGCAATCTACGAGCAGTACTTC. This translates into CASSAAIYEQYF. The J gene is TRBJ2-7, the V gene TRBV6-1; D unclear. The CDR3 loop spans 12 amino acids. The V end lost 9 bases, the J end lost 3 bases, and 12 bases lay between the germline ends. Germline lookup yields CDR1 MNHNS and CDR2 SASEGT.

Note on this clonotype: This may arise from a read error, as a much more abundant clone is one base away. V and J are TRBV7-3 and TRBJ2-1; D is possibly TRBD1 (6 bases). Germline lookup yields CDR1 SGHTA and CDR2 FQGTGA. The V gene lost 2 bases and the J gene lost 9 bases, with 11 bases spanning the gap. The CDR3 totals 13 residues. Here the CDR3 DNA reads TGTGCCAGCAGCTTAGGGGGCGGACTTGAGCAGTTCTTC. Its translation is CASSLGGGLEQFF.

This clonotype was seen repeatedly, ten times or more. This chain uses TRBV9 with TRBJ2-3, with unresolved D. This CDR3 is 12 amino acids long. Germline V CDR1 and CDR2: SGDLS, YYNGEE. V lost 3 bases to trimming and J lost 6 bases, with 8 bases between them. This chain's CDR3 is CASSGGGDTQYF. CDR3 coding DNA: TGTGCCAGCAGCGGAGGTGGGGATACGCAGTATTTT.

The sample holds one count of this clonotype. The CDR3 spells CASSLGMGTGYTF. CDR3 bases: TGCGCCAGCAGCTTGGGTATGGGAACTGGCTACACCTTC. This rearrangement joins TRBV5-1 to TRBJ1-2, with unresolved D. The germline V and J ends were trimmed by 0 bases and 7 bases, with 10 bases remaining between them. Germline values: CDR1 SGHRS, CDR2 YFSETQ. The CDR3 covers 13 residues.

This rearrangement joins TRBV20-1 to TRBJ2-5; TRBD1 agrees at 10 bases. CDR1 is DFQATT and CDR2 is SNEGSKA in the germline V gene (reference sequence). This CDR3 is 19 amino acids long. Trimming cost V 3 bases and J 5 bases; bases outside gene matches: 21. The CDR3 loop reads CSASGRDRGPREGGETQYF. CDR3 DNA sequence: TGCAGTGCTAGTGGACGGGACAGGGGCCCTCGGGAGGGAGGGGAGACCCAGTACTTC.

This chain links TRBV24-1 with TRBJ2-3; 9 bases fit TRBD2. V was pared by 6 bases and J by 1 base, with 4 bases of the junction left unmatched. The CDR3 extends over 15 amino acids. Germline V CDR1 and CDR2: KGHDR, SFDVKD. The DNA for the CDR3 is TGTGCCACCAGTCGGGCTAGCGGGGGCACAGATACGCAGTATTTT. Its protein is CATSRASGGTDTQYF.